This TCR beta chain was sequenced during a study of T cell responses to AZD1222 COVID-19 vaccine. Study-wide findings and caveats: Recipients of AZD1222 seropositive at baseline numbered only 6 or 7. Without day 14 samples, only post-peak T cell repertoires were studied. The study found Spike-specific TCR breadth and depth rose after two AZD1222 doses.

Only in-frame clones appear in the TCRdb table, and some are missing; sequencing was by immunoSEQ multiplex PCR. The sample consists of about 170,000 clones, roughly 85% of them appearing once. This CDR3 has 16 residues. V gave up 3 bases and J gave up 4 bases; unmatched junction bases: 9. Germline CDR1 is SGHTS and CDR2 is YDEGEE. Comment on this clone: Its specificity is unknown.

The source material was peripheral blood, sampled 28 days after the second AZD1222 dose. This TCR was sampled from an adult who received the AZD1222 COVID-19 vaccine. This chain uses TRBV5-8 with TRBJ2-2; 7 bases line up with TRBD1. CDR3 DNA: TGTGCCAGCAGCTCAAAGGACAGGAGAGGCACCGGGGAGCTGTTTTTT. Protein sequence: CASSSKDRRGTGELFF. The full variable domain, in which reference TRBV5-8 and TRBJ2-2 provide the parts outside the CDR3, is EAGVTQSPTHLIKTRGQQATLRCSPISGHTSVYWYQQALGLGLQFLLWYDEGEERNRGNFPPRFSGRQFPNYSSELNVNALELEDSALYLCASSSKDRRGTGELFFGEGSRLTVL.